The T cell receptor (beta chain) described here comes from a study of cytomegalovirus exposure and HLA in healthy donors. This CDR3 has 15 amino acids. The V gene's germline CDR1 is MNHEY and CDR2 SVGAGI. Trimming at V came to 9 bases and at J to 0 bases, leaving 10 bases not matched to a gene. The PCR ran on 60 Vbeta and 13 Jbeta primers. Original handling: Around 83 million unique TCR beta chains, some 9.9 million shared, were counted in a later analysis. TCRdb keeps only in-frame clones here, not all; method: immunoSEQ multiplex PCR. Clone size and the V and J calls come from that table; the DNA yielded D and trimming. The sample contains some 93,000 clones, approximately 68% of which appear only once. General study points: In an earlier analysis, about 90% or about 30%: the productive usage of most TCR beta V segments. In a later analysis, TCR beta V- and J-gene trimming showed a link to a missense DCLRE1C variant.

A note on this clone: No antigen is known for it.

Sequencing was carried out using PBMCs. The J gene is TRBJ2-7, the V gene TRBV6-5; the match to TRBD2 covers 8 bases. This sequence was found in a boy between 5 and 17 years old in good health and CMV-seropositive. CDR3 sequence reads: CASPGGGQNSYEQYF. The CDR3 DNA follows: TGTGCCAGTCCGGGAGGGGGGCAGAACTCCTACGAGCAGTACTTC.